This T cell receptor beta chain appears in the sequencing data of a study of OX40 agonist ivuxolimab in advanced cancers. On the study more broadly: At 82.7% male, the cohort had a mean age of approximately 64 years, ranging from roughly 23 to 80.

The sampling schedule covered blood at baseline, cycle 4 day 1, and cycle 7 day 1. Concerning this clone: The antigen is not known.

Libraries were prepared by immunoSEQ multiplex PCR; TCRdb keeps only in-frame clonotypes and omits some of them. The data show about 58,000 clones, approximately 82% seen once. Points from the study as a whole: It was also the case that some nonresponders had low normalized T-cell clonal expansion. The CD4+ and CD8+ T cells in the blood had expanded clonally by week 6 at 0.1 to 3.0 mg/kg.

This receptor was obtained from an adult with an advanced solid tumor such as melanoma, head and neck, liver or kidney cancer. The starting material was CD4+ or CD8+ T cells sorted from blood, obtained in a trial of the OX40 agonist ivuxolimab.

CDR3 protein: CATRAGEDNEQFF. CDR3 sequence (DNA): TGTGCCACCAGGGCGGGGGAGGACAATGAGCAGTTCTTC. The chain employs TRBV6-5 and TRBJ2-1; 7 bases map to TRBD2. Per germline, CDR1 MNHEY and CDR2 SVGAGI. Trimming cost V 10 bases and J 5 bases; bases outside gene matches: 8. The CDR3 is 13 amino acids.